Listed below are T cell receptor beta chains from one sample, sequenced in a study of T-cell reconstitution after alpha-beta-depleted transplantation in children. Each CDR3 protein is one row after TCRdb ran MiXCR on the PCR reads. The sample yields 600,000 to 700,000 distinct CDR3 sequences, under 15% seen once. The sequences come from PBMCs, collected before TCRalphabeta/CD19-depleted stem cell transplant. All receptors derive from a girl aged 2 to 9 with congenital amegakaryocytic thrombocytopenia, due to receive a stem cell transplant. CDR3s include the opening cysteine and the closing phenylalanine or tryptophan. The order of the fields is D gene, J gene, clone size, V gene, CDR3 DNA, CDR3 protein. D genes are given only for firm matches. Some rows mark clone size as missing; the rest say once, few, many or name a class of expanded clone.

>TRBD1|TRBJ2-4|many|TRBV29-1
TGCAGCGTTAAAGACAGGGGGATCTCTTTCTTGGCGGGAGCCAAAAACATTCAGTACTTC
CSVKDRGISFLAGAKNIQYF
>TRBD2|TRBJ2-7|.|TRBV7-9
TGTGCCAGCAGTCTACCGGGACTAGCACGCGAGCAGTACTTC
CASSLPGLAREQYF
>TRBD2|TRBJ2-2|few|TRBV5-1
TGCGCCAGCAGCTTGGTGGGGACTAGCGGTACCACCGGGGAGCTGTTTTTT
CASSLVGTSGTTGELFF
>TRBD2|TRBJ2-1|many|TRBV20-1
TGCAGTGCCGCGGGAGGGGGGTACAATGAGCAGTTCTTC
CSAAGGGYNEQFF
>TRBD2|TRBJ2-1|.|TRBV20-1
TGCAGTGCTAGAACTGGCCTAGCGGGAGTAGAGCAGTTCTTC
CSARTGLAGVEQFF
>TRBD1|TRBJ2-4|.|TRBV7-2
TGTGCCAGCAGCTTAGCCGGGACAGTAGAAAAAAACATTCAGTACTTC
CASSLAGTVEKNIQYF
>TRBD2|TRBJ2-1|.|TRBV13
TGTGCCAGCAGTTCAGAGCCCCCGGGAGGGCACAATGAGCAGTTCTTC
CASSSEPPGGHNEQFF
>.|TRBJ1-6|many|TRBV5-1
TGCGCCAGCAGCCTGGCAGGATTCGGATCACCCCTCCACTTT
CASSLAGFGSPLHF
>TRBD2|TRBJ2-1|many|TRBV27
TGTGCCAGCAGGAGGACTAGCGGGAGGGTGAACAATGAGCAGTTCTTC
CASRRTSGRVNNEQFF
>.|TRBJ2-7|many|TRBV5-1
TGCGCCAGCAGCTTTCGGGACGCCTACGAGCAGTACTTC
CASSFRDAYEQYF